These 24 T cell receptor beta chains share one sample of origin, sequenced in a study of blood T cell repertoires in COVID-19 (TCRdb year 2020). Libraries were constructed by the immunoSEQ multiplex PCR assay. As stored in TCRdb, this immuneACCESS dataset retains in-frame rearrangements with V and J assigned. A fraction of the clones does not appear; measured against another copy, unresolved V genes explain less than half of the discrepancy, and the remainder lacks a known reason. The sample table shows roughly 260,000 clones, and more than 70% are seen once. Approximately 2.3% of the sample is held by the ten biggest clonotypes. Sample: peripheral blood. The receptors shown here come from a woman aged 45-60 years with acute or convalescent COVID-19.

The chain links TRBV5-1 to TRBJ1-2; TRBD1 agrees at 8 bases. In germline, CDR1 is SGHRS, CDR2 YFSETQ. The junction had 13 bases not matched to a gene; V was cut back by 4 bases and J by 8 bases. The CDR3 is made up of 15 amino acids. CDR3 region: CASSEGTGPFMGYTF. CDR3 bases: TGCGCCAGCAGCGAGGGGACAGGACCATTTATGGGCTACACCTTC.

This chain connects TRBV27 to TRBJ2-1, with TRBD2 matching over 8 bases. The junction had 4 bases not matched to a gene; V was cut back by 4 bases and J by 5 bases. The germline CDR1 and CDR2 sequences are MNHEY and SMNVEV (reference sequence). The CDR3 is made up of 14 amino acids. The CDR3 protein is CASSYEAGDNEQFF. CDR3 DNA sequence: TGTGCCAGCAGTTATGAAGCGGGAGACAATGAGCAGTTCTTC.

The rearrangement uses TRBV6-6 and TRBJ1-1, with no clear D. In germline, CDR1 is MNHNY, CDR2 SVGAGI (reference sequence). Trimming took off 0 bases at V and 4 bases at J, with 12 bases between the two ends. This CDR3 has 15 residues. The DNA of the CDR3 is TGTGCCAGCAGTTACTCGAGGGTCGAGGGCACTGAAGCTTTCTTT. Translated: CASSYSRVEGTEAFF.

The chain is built from TRBV5-1 and TRBJ2-5; weak D call: TRBD1 (5 bases). Germline-derived CDR1 and CDR2 are SGHRS and YFSETQ. Trimming removed 0 bases from V and 0 bases from J, with 18 bases in between. This CDR3 is 18 amino acids long. For the CDR3, the DNA is TGCGCCAGCAGCTTGGCAGCGAGACAGCGTCGGGACCAAGAGACCCAGTACTTC. This sequence encodes CASSLAARQRRDQETQYF.

The rearrangement links TRBV29-1 to TRBJ2-3; 7 bases map to TRBD1. Germline V gene lookup returns CDR1 SQVTM and CDR2 ANQGSEA. CDR3 length: 13 residues. J lost 1 base, V lost 2 bases, and 0 bases had no gene match. CDR3 region: CSVETGGTDTQYF. CDR3 nucleotide sequence: TGCAGCGTTGAAACAGGGGGCACAGATACGCAGTATTTT.

The chain has TRBV6-5 and TRBJ1-2; D is unresolved. The V end lost 0 bases, the J end lost 6 bases, and 11 bases lay between the germline ends. Germline lookup yields CDR1 MNHEY and CDR2 SVGAGI. The length of the CDR3 is 14 residues. CDR3 in DNA: TGTGCCAGCAGTTACTCAGGAGGGAGCGATGGCTACACCTTC. This sequence encodes CASSYSGGSDGYTF.

V and J are TRBV6-5 and TRBJ2-2, with 9 bases matching TRBD1. V lost 10 bases, J lost 5 bases, and 11 bases stayed unmatched. Germline CDR1 and CDR2: MNHEY and SVGAGI. CDR3 length: 15 amino acids. This CDR3 is CATRRTGGWTGELFF. The CDR3 region has the DNA TGTGCCACCCGCCGAACAGGGGGCTGGACCGGGGAGCTGTTTTTT.

The gene calls are TRBV7-2 and TRBJ2-6; 8 positions agree with TRBD1. This CDR3 spans 17 amino acids. J lost 0 bases, V lost 3 bases, and 4 bases had no gene match. Looked up from germline, CDR1 is SGHTA and CDR2 is FQGNSA. The CDR3 loop is CASSLGQASSGANVLTF. The CDR3 DNA reads TGTGCCAGCAGCTTGGGACAGGCCAGCTCTGGGGCCAACGTCCTGACTTTC.

CDR3 nucleotide sequence: TGTGCCTGGAGCGATTTACCGGGACAGTACGCCTCAACTAATGAAAAACTGTTTTTT. This encodes CAWSDLPGQYASTNEKLFF. This chain connects TRBV30 to TRBJ1-4; TRBD1 matches at 7 bases. The length of the CDR3 is 19 residues. With V trimmed by 3 bases and J by 0 bases, 16 bases remained unmatched. Germline CDR1 GTSNPN, CDR2 SVGIG (reference sequence).

The rearrangement joins TRBV24-1 to TRBJ2-1, with 8 bases identical to TRBD2. The CDR3 totals 15 residues. Trimming took 5 bases from V and 2 from J; bases not matched to a gene: 4. The germline gives CDR1 KGHDR, CDR2 SFDVKD. This CDR3 is CATSVSGRTYNEQFF. In nucleotides, the CDR3 is TGTGCCACCAGTGTCAGCGGGAGAACCTACAATGAGCAGTTCTTC.

This clone has more than one count but fewer than ten. The chain employs TRBV7-9 and TRBJ2-7; 9 bases agree with TRBD2. The junction had 15 bases not matched to a gene; V was cut back by 1 base and J by 5 bases. The CDR3 extends over 18 amino acids. Germline CDR1 SEHNR, CDR2 FQNEAQ (reference sequence). The CDR3 protein is CASSLGIFVASGNHEQYF. DNA of the CDR3: TGTGCCAGCAGCTTAGGGATCTTCGTGGCTAGCGGGAACCACGAGCAGTACTTC.

For the CDR3, the DNA is TGTGCCAGCAGTGGGTTCCCAGGGGGTGAGCAGTACTTC. This codes for CASSGFPGGEQYF. This chain links TRBV2 with TRBJ2-7; 7 nucleotides match TRBD1. The CDR3 is 13 residues long. V was pared by 4 bases and J by 7 bases, with 7 bases of the junction left unmatched. The germline V gene has CDR1 SNHLY and CDR2 FYNNEI.

J is TRBJ2-7 and V is TRBV5-4; 11 bases align to TRBD2. CDR3 length: 18 residues. Germline V gives CDR1 SGHNT, CDR2 YYREEE (reference sequence). Losses at the gene ends were 4 bases for V and 4 bases for J; bases not matched to a gene: 16. The CDR3 here is CASSPTGLAVLKNYEQYF. In DNA, the CDR3 is TGTGCCAGCAGCCCGACGGGACTAGCGGTTCTAAAGAATTACGAGCAGTACTTC.

The chain links TRBV18 to TRBJ1-4, with 10 positions matching TRBD1. The junction had 7 bases not matched to a gene; V was cut back by 5 bases and J by 7 bases. The CDR3 is 15 amino acids. Germline lookup yields CDR1 KGHSH and CDR2 LQKENI. CDR3: CASSSTGGFGEKLFF. The DNA of the CDR3 is TGTGCCAGCTCATCGACAGGGGGCTTTGGTGAAAAACTGTTTTTT.

This rearrangement joins TRBV7-2 to TRBJ2-2; TRBD1 matches at 8 bases. The J segment lost 10 bases and the V segment lost 5 bases, leaving 12 bases of the junction unmatched. Germline loops: CDR1 SGHTA, CDR2 FQGNSA. The CDR3 loop spans 15 amino acids. The CDR3 nucleotides are TGTGCCAGCAGCCCGGACAGGGCGGGGTCCGTGGAGCTGTTTTTT. It translates to CASSPDRAGSVELFF.

The DNA of the CDR3 is TGTGCCAGTAGTTACGGACTAGCGGGAGTATCGGTTGAGCAGTTCTTC. This translates into CASSYGLAGVSVEQFF. The genes are TRBV19 and TRBJ2-1, with TRBD2 matching 13 bases. Unmatched junction bases numbered 10, after V lost 5 bases and J lost 9 bases. CDR1 is LNHDA and CDR2 is SQIVND in the germline V gene (reference sequence). The CDR3 is 16 residues long.

This sequence joins TRBV6-5 and TRBJ1-3; no firm D call. The length of the CDR3 is 11 residues. The V end was cut by 11 bases, the J end by 5 bases, with 10 bases between. Germline CDR1 reads MNHEY; CDR2 reads SVGAGI. The CDR3 spells CASWSRNTIYF. In nucleotides, the CDR3 is TGTGCCTCCTGGAGCCGAAACACCATATATTTT.

CDR3 loop: CASTTLLNTEAFF. The CDR3 DNA is TGTGCCAGTACCACTCTCCTGAACACTGAAGCTTTCTTT. V usage is TRBV19 and J usage is TRBJ1-1; D gene unclear. CDR1 is LNHDA and CDR2 is SQIVND in the germline V gene (reference sequence). Trimming removed 7 bases at V and 0 bases at J, with 9 bases between. This CDR3 has 13 residues.

The V call is TRBV6-1, the J call TRBJ1-3; no firm D call. The CDR3 extends over 17 amino acids. From germline, CDR1 is MNHNS and CDR2 SASEGT. Between the trimmed V and J ends, which lost 2 bases and 0 bases, there was a span of 14 bases. The CDR3 loop reads CASSEFSPEISGNTIYF. The CDR3 coding sequence is TGTGCCAGCAGTGAATTCTCGCCGGAGATCTCTGGAAACACCATATATTTT.

The chain combines TRBV29-1 with TRBJ2-7, with 7 bases that match TRBD1. This CDR3 has 14 residues. Losses at the gene ends were 0 bases for V and 4 bases for J; bases not matched to a gene: 6. From germline, CDR1 is SQVTM and CDR2 ANQGSEA. CDR3 residues: CSVEEPGQMYEQYF. In nucleotides, the CDR3 is TGCAGCGTTGAAGAGCCGGGACAGATGTACGAGCAGTACTTC.

This clone was recorded a few times. V gene TRBV11-2 combines with J gene TRBJ1-4, with TRBD1 matching 9 bases. Germline V gene sequence: CDR1 SGHAT, CDR2 FQNNGV. V dropped 5 bases and J dropped 6; count of bases not matched to a gene: 10. The CDR3 contains 16 residues. In DNA, the CDR3 is TGTGCCAGCAGCAGAACCGGGACAGGGTCTTATGAAAAACTGTTTTTT. As protein: CASSRTGTGSYEKLFF.

In regard to this clone: No DNA is shown, since the ends of the CDR3 on it are uncertain; the CDR3 is the one TCRdb lists. The chain has TRBV28 and TRBJ1-1. CDR1 and CDR2 (germline): MDHEN, SYDVKM. The CDR3 spans 18 amino acids, including both terminal residues. CDR3 protein: CTSVPANGGGTTNTEAFF.

This clone was recorded a few times. V and J are TRBV27 and TRBJ1-2, with 8 bases fitting TRBD1. From germline, CDR1 is MNHEY and CDR2 SMNVEV (reference sequence). The J segment lost 4 bases and the V segment lost 6 bases, leaving 10 bases of the junction unmatched. The CDR3 has 15 amino acids. This CDR3 is CASRTTGGSFYGYTF. Written as DNA, the CDR3 is TGTGCCAGCAGAACAACAGGGGGGAGCTTCTATGGCTACACCTTC.

In this sample, this clone turned up once. The V call is TRBV30, the J call TRBJ1-4; the D is unclear. With 4 bases removed from V and 3 bases from J, the gap between germline ends came to 9 bases. The length of the CDR3 is 13 residues. The germline V gene has CDR1 GTSNPN and CDR2 SVGIG (reference sequence). Here the CDR3 reads CAWNYGANEKLFF. The CDR3 bases are TGTGCCTGGAACTACGGAGCTAATGAAAAACTGTTTTTT.